These 14 T cell receptor beta chains were all obtained from the same sample, sequenced in a study of blood T cell repertoires in COVID-19. Here immunoSEQ multiplex PCR was the method, and the copy in TCRdb shows in-frame clones only, minus some. This sample yields about 80,000 clones, of which around four fifths are seen a single time; around 36% belongs to the top ten. Material: peripheral blood. The receptors were sampled from an elderly man with active or convalescent COVID-19.

This clone was seen a few times. The chain combines TRBV6-2 or TRBV6-3 with TRBJ2-2; 9 bases fit TRBD2. The germline V gene encodes CDR1 MNHEY and CDR2 SVGEGT. This CDR3 is 18 amino acids long. The V and J ends lost 2 bases and 5 bases, in that order; junction bases with no gene match: 12. CDR3 DNA sequence: TGTGCCAGCAGTTACGGTTTCTTCCGAACTAGCGGGACCGGGGAGCTGTTTTTT. Protein: CASSYGFFRTSGTGELFF.

The table lists this clone with a few counts. The chain recombines TRBV19 with TRBJ2-1, with D maybe TRBD2 (7 bases). The CDR3 totals 17 residues. Germline V CDR1 and CDR2: LNHDA, SQIVND (reference sequence). The V end was cut by 3 bases, the J end by 4 bases, with 19 bases between. This chain's CDR3 is CASSMGAGVARYNEQFF. The CDR3 DNA sequence: TGTGCCAGTAGTATGGGGGCGGGAGTTGCGCGGTACAATGAGCAGTTCTTC.

As DNA, the CDR3 is TGTGCCAGCAGCTTCAACGGGGGGGGTTTTGAGACCCAGTACTTC. As protein: CASSFNGGGFETQYF. The gene calls are TRBV11-2 and TRBJ2-5; 8 nucleotides align to TRBD2. J was trimmed by 5 bases and V by 3 bases; bases with no gene match: 8. Per the germline V gene, CDR1 is SGHAT and CDR2 is FQNNGV. This CDR3 is 15 amino acids long.

V is TRBV5-1 and J is TRBJ2-1; possibly TRBD1 for D (6 bases). Germline lookup yields CDR1 SGHRS and CDR2 YFSETQ. V was cut by 1 base and J by 6 bases, with 20 bases left in between. CDR3 length equals 17 residues. The chain's CDR3 is CASSLKVGAGVGNEQFF. The CDR3 coding sequence is TGCGCCAGCAGCTTGAAAGTAGGGGCAGGGGTGGGCAATGAGCAGTTCTTC.

This chain links TRBV12-1 with TRBJ2-1; TRBD1, as called in the table, went unchecked against the DNA. TRBV12-1 is noted as a pseudogene. This CDR3 region has 16 residues. CDR3 DNA sequence: TGTGCCAGCAGCTTCCACAGGGGGCTCTCCTACAATGAGCAGTTCTTC. It is translated as CASSFHRGLSYNEQFF.

V is TRBV29-1 and J is TRBJ2-5; 8 nucleotides agree with TRBD1. V was clipped by 4 bases and J by 2 bases; unmatched bases: 12. The CDR3 sequence is 16 residues long. Looked up from germline, CDR1 is SQVTM and CDR2 is ANQGSEA. The CDR3: CSVAHSGTGSQETQYF. DNA for the CDR3: TGCAGCGTTGCCCACTCCGGGACAGGCTCACAAGAGACCCAGTACTTC.

The gene calls are TRBV7-9 and TRBJ2-3, with 16 bases lining up with TRBD2. The CDR3 spans 17 residues. Germline V gene data show CDR1 as SEHNR and CDR2 as FQNEAQ (reference sequence). With V trimmed by 5 bases and J by 5 bases, 7 bases remained unmatched. The CDR3 sequence: CASSPTGLAGGRDTQYF. CDR3 in DNA: TGTGCCAGCAGCCCTACGGGACTAGCGGGGGGGCGAGATACGCAGTATTTT.

In this sample, this clone turned up a few times. This chain uses TRBV3-1 (or the pseudogene TRBV3-2) with TRBJ2-7, with 7 bases lining up with TRBD2. The CDR3 runs 15 residues. Germline trimming cut 4 bases from V and 3 bases from J; bases unmatched to any gene: 9. CDR1 LGHDT and CDR2 YNNKEL come from the germline V gene (reference sequence). The CDR3 loop is CASSLTSVRGYEQYF. CDR3 sequence (DNA): TGTGCCAGCAGCCTTACTAGCGTGAGGGGCTACGAGCAGTACTTC.

The chain combines TRBV7-3 with TRBJ2-1; 8 bases match TRBD2. V lost 2 bases, J lost 9 bases, and 9 bases stayed unmatched. Germline V gene data show CDR1 as SGHTA and CDR2 as FQGTGA. The CDR3 length is 15 residues. In DNA form, the CDR3 reads TGTGCCAGCAGCTTACGCGGGGGGACCTCCGTTGAGCAGTTCTTC. Translation: CASSLRGGTSVEQFF.

The J gene is TRBJ2-2, the V gene TRBV14, with D hard to call. In germline, CDR1 is SGHDN, CDR2 FVKESK. This CDR3 spans 16 amino acids. Trimming pared 1 base from V and 2 bases from J, leaving 11 bases between. The CDR3 DNA reads TGTGCCAGCAGCCAAGGGCGGCTCATAAACACCGGGGAGCTGTTTTTT. Translation gives CASSQGRLINTGELFF.

The rearrangement uses TRBV30 and TRBJ1-1, with D possibly being TRBD1 (6 bases). CDR1 is GTSNPN, CDR2 SVGIG, per germline (reference sequence). With 3 bases removed from V and 2 bases from J, the gap between germline ends came to 19 bases. The CDR3 sequence is 16 residues long. The DNA of the CDR3 is TGTGCCTGGAGGAGATCGATAGGACAGCCAAACACTGAAGCTTTCTTT. Translating gives CAWRRSIGQPNTEAFF.

The chain joins TRBV7-8 to TRBJ1-2, with 8 bases fitting TRBD1. CDR3 length: 16 amino acids. Germline V lookup: CDR1 SGHVS, CDR2 FQNEAQ. V lost 4 bases to trimming and J lost 3 bases; unmatched junction nucleotides: 10. The CDR3 bases are TGTGCCAGCAGCTCCGCGCTGGGACAGGTGCACTATGGCTACACCTTC. Its protein is CASSSALGQVHYGYTF.

This chain links TRBV19 with TRBJ2-3, with D possibly matching TRBD2 (6 bases). Looked up from germline, CDR1 is LNHDA and CDR2 is SQIVND (reference sequence). The CDR3 has 16 amino acids. The germline V and J ends were trimmed by 7 bases and 5 bases, with 22 bases remaining between them. The CDR3 here is CASTPAGWEGIDTQYF. The CDR3 DNA is TGTGCCAGTACCCCGGCGGGATGGGAAGGTATAGATACGCAGTATTTT. Drawing the rest from reference TRBV19 and TRBJ2-3, the complete variable domain is DGGITQSPKYLFRKEGQNVTLSCEQNLNHDAMYWYRQDPGQGLRLIYYSQIVNDFQKGDIAEGYSVSREKKESFPLTVTSAQKNPTAFYLCASTPAGWEGIDTQYFGPGTRLTVL.

The rearrangement links TRBV5-1 to TRBJ2-5; D may be TRBD1 (6 bases). Per the germline V gene, CDR1 is SGHRS and CDR2 is YFSETQ. CDR3 size: 15 residues. V was trimmed by 5 bases and J by 2 bases, leaving 16 bases between them. CDR3 DNA sequence: TGCGCCAGCAGGACGAGGGGGATTATACAAGAGACCCAGTACTTC. Translated: CASRTRGIIQETQYF.